The next 26 T cell receptor beta chains were all read from a single sample in a study of blood T cells in healthy people across ages. Combining a sample-barcoded 5' primer with a J-beta primer mix, a second PCR ran for roughly 6 to 11 cycles. TCRdb used MiXCR to reprocess the 5' RACE reads, holding one entry per CDR3 protein. The table shows some 930,000 distinct CDR3 sequences, with roughly 29% occurring only once. This sample also belongs to another study, concerning T cells of mothers and their children.

Sequencing input: blood. Receptors originate from a woman aged 40 to 49 in good health.

The V and J genes are TRBV5-1 and TRBJ2-7; D might be TRBD1 or TRBD2, each matching 5 bases. Trimming pared 1 base from V and 3 bases from J, leaving 14 bases between. In germline, CDR1 is SGHRS, CDR2 YFSETQ. The CDR3 length is 15 residues. CDR3 protein: CASSLILGENYEQYF. The CDR3 DNA is TGCGCCAGCAGCTTGATCCTGGGGGAAAACTACGAGCAGTACTTC.

The rearrangement joins TRBV5-5 to TRBJ2-1, with 8 bases matching TRBD2. CDR3 size: 15 residues. Germline CDR1 is SGHKS and CDR2 is YYEKEE (reference sequence). Trimming cost V 1 base and J 4 bases; bases outside gene matches: 4. This CDR3 reads CASSLRASGYNEQFF. CDR3 DNA sequence: TGTGCCAGCAGCTTGAGGGCTAGCGGGTACAATGAGCAGTTCTTC.

The chain links TRBV28 to TRBJ1-1; D remains ambiguous. CDR3 length: 14 amino acids. V lost 6 bases and J lost 4, with 15 bases in between. From germline, CDR1 is MDHEN and CDR2 SYDVKM. This CDR3 reads CASRPAGIGTEAFF. The CDR3 nucleotides read TGTGCCAGCAGACCTGCGGGGATTGGCACTGAAGCTTTCTTT. Using reference TRBV28 and TRBJ1-1 for the parts outside the CDR3, the full variable domain is DVKVTQSSRYLVKRTGEKVFLECVQDMDHENMFWYRQDPGLGLRLIYFSYDVKMKEKGDIPEGYSVSREKKERFSLILESASTNQTSMYLCASRPAGIGTEAFFGQGTRLTVV.

The chain is built from TRBV28 and TRBJ2-5; 9 positions match TRBD2. V lost 6 bases to trimming and J lost 4 bases; unmatched junction nucleotides: 12. CDR1 MDHEN and CDR2 SYDVKM come from the germline V gene. This CDR3 has 16 residues. The CDR3 DNA is TGTGCCAGCAGGACTCCTGGGGGCGGGGGGGGAGAGACCCAGTACTTC. It yields the protein CASRTPGGGGGETQYF.

The chain links TRBV6-1 to TRBJ1-5, with D perhaps TRBD1 (5 bases). V lost 6 bases and J 3 bases, leaving 15 bases between the germline ends. The germline gives CDR1 MNHNS, CDR2 SASEGT. The length of the CDR3 is 15 residues. The CDR3 is CASSPQQGINQPQHF. DNA for the CDR3: TGTGCCAGCAGCCCCCAGCAGGGCATCAATCAGCCCCAGCATTTT.

This clonotype was seen only a few times. V and J are TRBV28 and TRBJ1-5; D ambiguous. The CDR3 extends over 17 amino acids. V was pared by 3 bases and J by 3 bases, with 18 bases between. Germline V gene sequence: CDR1 MDHEN, CDR2 SYDVKM. The CDR3 nucleotides read TGTGCCAGCAGTTTTCGGGTTGGTCAGGCCGACAATCAGCCCCAGCATTTT. Its translation is CASSFRVGQADNQPQHF.

This clonotype was detected a few times. The chain employs TRBV5-1 and TRBJ2-7; D unresolved. The CDR3 is made up of 15 amino acids. Germline V CDR1 and CDR2: SGHRS, YFSETQ. V was cut by 0 bases and J by 4 bases, with 14 bases left in between. The CDR3, as DNA: TGCGCCAGCAGCTTGGCATCAGTGTTGGGGTACGAGCAGTACTTC. The encoded protein is CASSLASVLGYEQYF.

V is TRBV6-5 and J is TRBJ1-2; TRBD1 might be the D (5 bases). There are 14 residues in the CDR3. Germline values: CDR1 MNHEY, CDR2 SVGAGI. V was shortened by 5 bases and J by 4 bases, with 14 bases between the two germline ends. CDR3: CASSPGRRLYGYTF. CDR3 DNA sequence: TGTGCCAGCAGTCCGGGACGGAGACTCTATGGCTACACCTTC.

This clonotype was counted only a few times. The chain is built from TRBV20-1 and TRBJ1-2; 7 bases map to TRBD1. The J segment lost 4 bases and the V segment lost 3 bases, leaving 5 bases of the junction unmatched. Germline V gene lookup returns CDR1 DFQATT and CDR2 SNEGSKA (reference sequence). This CDR3 contains 13 residues. The CDR3 nucleotides read TGCAGTGCTAGGAATGGACAGGCCTATGGCTACACCTTC. It encodes CSARNGQAYGYTF.

The V call is TRBV7-2, the J call TRBJ1-4; 7 positions match TRBD1. The CDR3 is 15 amino acids. V lost 3 bases, J lost 5 bases, and 6 bases stayed unmatched. Germline CDR1 reads SGHTA; CDR2 reads FQGNSA. CDR3 sequence (DNA): TGTGCCAGCAGCTTGGATTACAGGGGAAATGAAAAACTGTTTTTT. It specifies CASSLDYRGNEKLFF.

This clonotype was recorded many times. This rearrangement joins TRBV20-1 to TRBJ2-7, with D tentatively TRBD1 or TRBD2 (5 bases each). This CDR3 is built from 13 residues. Germline CDR1 reads DFQATT; CDR2 reads SNEGSKA (reference sequence). V was shortened by 1 base and J by 3 bases, with 10 bases between the two germline ends. Here the CDR3 reads CSARAGTDYEQYF. Here the CDR3 DNA reads TGCAGTGCTAGAGCTGGGACGGACTACGAGCAGTACTTC.

Worth noting for this clonotype: A much bigger clone sits one base away, suggesting this may be a read error. The chain joins TRBV12-3 or TRBV12-4 to TRBJ1-1, with D perhaps TRBD1 (5 bases). The CDR3 is 14 residues long. The DNA for the CDR3 is TGTGCCAGCACCAAACTAGGGGCTGGCACTAAAGCTTTCTTT. Translating gives CASTKLGAGTKAFF.

This clonotype was seen more than once but under ten times. V usage is TRBV15 and J usage is TRBJ2-5; no reliable D call. The germline V gene encodes CDR1 LNHNV and CDR2 YYDKDF (reference sequence). The CDR3 totals 13 residues. V lost 3 bases, J lost 13 bases, and 18 bases lay in between. The CDR3 DNA reads TGTGCCACCAGCAGTGAGATCGGTACTAACCCGTACTTC. Amino acid sequence: CATSSEIGTNPYF.

This clonotype was detected only a few times. CDR3 sequence (DNA): TGCAGTGCTCATACAGGTGCTTCACCCCTCCACTTT. Residues: CSAHTGASPLHF. The chain joins TRBV20-1 to TRBJ1-6; TRBD1 is a possible D gene (5 bases). This CDR3 is 12 amino acids long. The V gene's germline CDR1 is DFQATT and CDR2 SNEGSKA (reference sequence). V lost 5 bases and J 9 bases, leaving 11 bases between the germline ends.

This clonotype was seen at least ten times. The chain couples TRBV7-2 to TRBJ1-4; the D is unclear. Trimming took 5 bases from V and 10 from J, leaving 8 bases between them. CDR3 length equals 11 residues. The germline CDR1 and CDR2 sequences are SGHTA and FQGNSA. DNA for the CDR3: TGTGCCAGCAGCCCCGGCGGAAAACTGTTTTTT. Translation: CASSPGGKLFF.

The chain carries TRBV27 and TRBJ2-7, with TRBD2 matching over 7 bases. Germline CDR1 and CDR2: MNHEY and SMNVEV (reference sequence). The CDR3 has 12 residues. With V trimmed by 3 bases and J by 6 bases, 2 bases remained unmatched. The CDR3 region has the DNA TGTGCCAGCAGTTTCCCGGGGGGCGAGCAGTACTTC. The encoded protein is CASSFPGGEQYF.

This clonotype appeared many times. The CDR3 protein is CASSLAPAGWETQYF. The DNA of the CDR3 is TGTGCCAGCAGCTTAGCCCCCGCAGGGTGGGAGACCCAGTACTTC. The chain couples TRBV7-9 to TRBJ2-5; D is possibly TRBD1 (5 bases). The ends were cut back, 0 bases at V and 5 bases at J, with 13 bases in the middle. There are 15 residues in the CDR3. Per germline, CDR1 SEHNR and CDR2 FQNEAQ (reference sequence).

This sequence joins TRBV20-1 and TRBJ2-7, with D possibly being TRBD2 (6 bases). CDR3 length: 12 residues. Germline loops: CDR1 DFQATT, CDR2 SNEGSKA (reference sequence). The CDR3 here is CRVAGAGSEQYF. The CDR3 DNA reads TGCAGGGTTGCTGGGGCCGGGAGCGAGCAGTACTTC.

The chain couples TRBV7-2 to TRBJ1-2; 7 nucleotides match TRBD1. Germline V CDR1 and CDR2: SGHTA, FQGNSA. The CDR3 is made up of 17 amino acids. J gave up 4 bases and V 1 base, and 12 bases lay outside the gene matches. CDR3: CTSSLGSSPGQSYGYTF. CDR3 in DNA: TGTACCAGCAGCTTAGGGTCCAGCCCGGGACAGAGCTATGGCTACACCTTC.

This clonotype has a count of ten or more. This chain connects TRBV20-1 to TRBJ2-7, with D perhaps matching TRBD1 (5 bases). Germline V gene data show CDR1 as DFQATT and CDR2 as SNEGSKA (reference sequence). The CDR3 loop spans 15 amino acids. With 3 bases removed from V and 7 bases from J, the gap between germline ends came to 22 bases. The DNA for the CDR3 is TGCAGTGCTAGCCCCAGCTCTACACCTAAGGGGGAGCAGTACTTC. It codes for CSASPSSTPKGEQYF.

The gene calls are TRBV24-1 and TRBJ1-2; D might be TRBD1 (6 bases). The germline V and J ends were trimmed by 0 bases and 6 bases, with 7 bases remaining between them. This CDR3 contains 13 residues. From germline, CDR1 is KGHDR and CDR2 SFDVKD. The chain's CDR3 is CATSDLGQNGYTF. The CDR3 nucleotides are TGTGCCACCAGTGATTTGGGACAGAATGGCTACACCTTC.

Concerning this clonotype: The junction does not match germline at one end; this may be a read error. J is TRBJ2-3 and V is TRBV9; 9 nucleotides line up with TRBD1. The germline V gene encodes CDR1 SGDLS and CDR2 YYNGEE. The CDR3 loop spans 15 amino acids. The CDR3 spells CASSVRDRVEDTQDF. CDR3 nucleotides: TGTGCCAGCAGCGTGCGGGACAGGGTCGAAGATACGCAGGATTTT.

This chain joins TRBV14 and TRBJ1-2; 7 positions agree with TRBD1. Germline V gene data show CDR1 as SGHDN and CDR2 as FVKESK. V lost 0 bases to trimming and J lost 7 bases; unmatched junction nucleotides: 11. The CDR3 spans 16 residues. CDR3 sequence: CASSQDEWGRGSGYTF. CDR3 nucleotides: TGTGCCAGCAGCCAAGATGAGTGGGGCAGGGGGTCTGGCTACACCTTC. Filled out from reference TRBV14 and TRBJ1-2, the complete variable domain reads EAGVTQFPSHSVIEKGQTVTLRCDPISGHDNLYWYRRVMGKEIKFLLHFVKESKQDESGMPNNRFLAERTGGTYSTLKVQPAELEDSGVYFCASSQDEWGRGSGYTFGSGTRLTVV.

The rearrangement links TRBV20-1 to TRBJ1-4; 7 bases are a match to TRBD1. CDR3 length: 17 amino acids. Germline assignment: CDR1 DFQATT and CDR2 SNEGSKA (reference sequence). V shed 1 base and J 0 bases; nucleotides not matched to a gene: 8. In nucleotides, the CDR3 is TGCAGTGCTAGAGCGAACAGGGGAATTTCAACTAATGAAAAACTGTTTTTT. Amino acid sequence: CSARANRGISTNEKLFF.

The genes are TRBV5-6 and TRBJ2-5; D may match TRBD1 or TRBD2 (6 bases each). V shed 3 bases and J shed 5 bases, with 11 bases lying between them. CDR1 SGHDT and CDR2 YYEEEE come from the germline V gene. This CDR3 is built from 13 residues. The CDR3 DNA reads as TGTGCCAGCAGCTGGGGGGCCGAGGAGACCCAGTACTTC. This encodes CASSWGAEETQYF.

This clonotype was found a few times. V is TRBV7-6 and J is TRBJ2-5, with D maybe TRBD2 (5 bases). The CDR3 covers 12 residues. Per the germline V gene, CDR1 is SGHVS and CDR2 is FNYEAQ. V was clipped by 3 bases and J by 6 bases, with 8 bases between them. The CDR3 DNA reads TGTGCCAGCAGCTTGAGGAGGCAGACCCAGTACTTC. Its translation: CASSLRRQTQYF.